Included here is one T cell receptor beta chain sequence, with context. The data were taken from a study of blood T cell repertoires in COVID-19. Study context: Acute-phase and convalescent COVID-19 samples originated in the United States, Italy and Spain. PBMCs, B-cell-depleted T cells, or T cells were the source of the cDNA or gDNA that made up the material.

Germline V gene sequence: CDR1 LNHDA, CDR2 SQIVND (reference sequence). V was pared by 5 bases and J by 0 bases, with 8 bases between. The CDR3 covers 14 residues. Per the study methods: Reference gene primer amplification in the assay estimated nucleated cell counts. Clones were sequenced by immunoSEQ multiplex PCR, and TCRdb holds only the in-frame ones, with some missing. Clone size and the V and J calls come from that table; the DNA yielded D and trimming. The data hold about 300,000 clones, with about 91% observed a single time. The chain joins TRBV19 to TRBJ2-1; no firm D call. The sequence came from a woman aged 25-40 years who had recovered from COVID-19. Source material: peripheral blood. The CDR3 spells CASSEPSSYNEQFF. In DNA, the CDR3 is TGTGCCAGTAGTGAGCCGAGCTCCTACAATGAGCAGTTCTTC. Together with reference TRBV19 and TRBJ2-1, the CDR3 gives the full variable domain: DGGITQSPKYLFRKEGQNVTLSCEQNLNHDAMYWYRQDPGQGLRLIYYSQIVNDFQKGDIAEGYSVSREKKESFPLTVTSAQKNPTAFYLCASSEPSSYNEQFFGPGTRLTVL.